The T cell receptor (beta chain) under discussion was sequenced for a study of PD-1 and CTLA-4 blockade in melanoma. Per the germline V gene, CDR1 is MNHEY and CDR2 is SVGAGI. The V gene end was trimmed by 2 bases and the J gene end by 1 base; junction bases not matched to a gene: 3. This CDR3 contains 15 residues. Data came from immunoSEQ multiplex PCR; TCRdb stores just in-frame clones and leaves some out. This table has nearly 30,000 clones, about 89% appearing once. The receptor was isolated from a human donor with melanoma. The source material was CD8+ T cells from peripheral blood, sampled before anti-PD-1 treatment. The V and J genes are TRBV6-5 and TRBJ2-3; TRBD2 matches at 7 bases. CDR3 coding DNA: TGTGCCAGCAGTTACGTCGGACTAGGCACAGATACGCAGTATTTT. Translating gives CASSYVGLGTDTQYF.